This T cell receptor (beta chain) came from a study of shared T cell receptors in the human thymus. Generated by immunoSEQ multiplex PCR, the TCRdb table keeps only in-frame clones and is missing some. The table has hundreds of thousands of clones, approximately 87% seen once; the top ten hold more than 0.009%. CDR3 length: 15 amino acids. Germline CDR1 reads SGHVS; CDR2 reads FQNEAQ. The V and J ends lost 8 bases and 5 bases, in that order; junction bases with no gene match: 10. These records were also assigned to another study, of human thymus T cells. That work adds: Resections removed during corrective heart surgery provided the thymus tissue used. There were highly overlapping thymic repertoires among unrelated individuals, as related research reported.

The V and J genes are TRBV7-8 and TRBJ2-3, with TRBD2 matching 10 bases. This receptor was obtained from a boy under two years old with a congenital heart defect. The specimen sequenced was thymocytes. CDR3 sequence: CASGKREGPLDTQYF. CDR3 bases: TGTGCCAGCGGAAAGCGGGAGGGCCCGTTAGATACGCAGTATTTT.